The clone carrying this T cell receptor beta chain has a handful of counts. Combining a sample-barcoded 5' primer with a J-beta primer mix, a second PCR ran for roughly 6 to 12 cycles. TCRdb re-analysed the 5' RACE reads in MiXCR, keeping a single row per CDR3 protein. The data contain approximately 960,000 distinct CDR3 sequences, about 29% of them singletons. The V and J ends lost 2 bases and 4 bases, in that order; junction bases with no gene match: 4. There are 15 residues in the CDR3. In germline, CDR1 is ENHRY, CDR2 SYGVKD. The data belong to a study of blood T cells in healthy people across ages. This sample also belongs to another study, concerning T cells of mothers and their children.

This clonotype originated in a woman aged 40 to 50 in good health. The V gene is TRBV10-3, the J gene TRBJ1-1; TRBD1 matches 10 bases. Sequenced material: blood. CDR3 nucleotides: TGTGCCATCAGTGAGCCGGGACAGGGGACCACTGAAGCTTTCTTT. Translated, it gives CAISEPGQGTTEAFF.